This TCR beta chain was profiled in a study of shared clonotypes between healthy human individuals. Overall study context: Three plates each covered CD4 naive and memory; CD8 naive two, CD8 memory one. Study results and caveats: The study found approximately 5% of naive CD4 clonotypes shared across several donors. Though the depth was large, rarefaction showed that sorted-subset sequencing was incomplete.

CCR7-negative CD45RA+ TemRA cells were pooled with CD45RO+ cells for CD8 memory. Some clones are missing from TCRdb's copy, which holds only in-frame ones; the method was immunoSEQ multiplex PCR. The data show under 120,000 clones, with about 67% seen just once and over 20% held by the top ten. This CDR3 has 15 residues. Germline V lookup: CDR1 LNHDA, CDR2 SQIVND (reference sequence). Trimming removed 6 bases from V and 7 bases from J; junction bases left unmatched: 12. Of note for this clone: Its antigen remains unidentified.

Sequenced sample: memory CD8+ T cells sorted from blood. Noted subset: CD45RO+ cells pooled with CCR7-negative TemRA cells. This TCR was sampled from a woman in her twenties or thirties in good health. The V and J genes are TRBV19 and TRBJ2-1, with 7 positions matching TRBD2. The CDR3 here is CASRFRGGSENEQFF. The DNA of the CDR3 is TGTGCCAGTAGGTTTAGGGGAGGGTCTGAGAATGAGCAGTTCTTC.